This TCR beta chain was recorded in a study of shared clonotypes between healthy human individuals. Clones were sequenced by immunoSEQ multiplex PCR, and TCRdb holds only the in-frame ones, with some missing. This table holds approximately 95,000 clones, roughly two thirds found once. The CDR3 has 12 amino acids. Looked up from germline, CDR1 is MNHNS and CDR2 is SASEGT. The V end was cut by 2 bases, the J end by 6 bases, with 4 bases between. The rearrangement uses TRBV6-1 and TRBJ2-2, with no clear D. This receptor was taken from a man aged 25-45 years in good health. Sequencing was performed on memory CD8+ T cells sorted from blood. Subset here: CD45RO+ cells pooled with CCR7-negative TemRA cells. The CDR3 DNA reads TGTGCCAGCAGTGAACTTCCCGGGGAGCTGTTTTTT. This codes for CASSELPGELFF.